Sequencing of this T cell receptor (beta chain) was carried out in a study of blood T cell repertoires in COVID-19. Study information: Nucleic acid was either cDNA or gDNA, and it came from T cells, B-cell-depleted T cells, or PBMCs.

Generated by immunoSEQ multiplex PCR, the TCRdb table keeps only in-frame clones and is missing some. The data hold roughly 200,000 clones, with about four fifths observed a single time. Seattle cases were enrolled at active infection and followed longitudinally. J lost 3 bases, V lost 3 bases, and 5 bases had no gene match. Germline CDR1 WNHNN, CDR2 SYGVQD (reference sequence). The CDR3 is 16 amino acids. The chain recombines TRBV10-1 with TRBJ2-2; 9 nucleotides align to TRBD2. Sequencing used peripheral blood. The sequence was obtained from a woman between 35 and 50 years old with COVID-19, enrolled during active disease. The CDR3 is CASSDFSSGDTGELFF. Here the CDR3 DNA reads TGCGCCAGCAGTGATTTTTCTAGCGGGGACACCGGGGAGCTGTTTTTT.